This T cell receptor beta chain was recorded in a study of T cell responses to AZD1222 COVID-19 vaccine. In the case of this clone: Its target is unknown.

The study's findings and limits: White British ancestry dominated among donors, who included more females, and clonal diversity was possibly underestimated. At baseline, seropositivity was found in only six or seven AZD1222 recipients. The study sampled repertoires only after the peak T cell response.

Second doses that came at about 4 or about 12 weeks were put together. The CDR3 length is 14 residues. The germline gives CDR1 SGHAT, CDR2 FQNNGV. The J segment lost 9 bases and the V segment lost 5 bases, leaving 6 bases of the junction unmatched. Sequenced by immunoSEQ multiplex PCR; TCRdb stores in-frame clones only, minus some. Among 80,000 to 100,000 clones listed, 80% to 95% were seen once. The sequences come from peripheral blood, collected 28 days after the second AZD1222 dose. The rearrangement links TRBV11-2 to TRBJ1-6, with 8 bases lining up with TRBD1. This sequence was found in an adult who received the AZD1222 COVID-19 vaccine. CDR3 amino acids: CASSTDRVGSPLHF. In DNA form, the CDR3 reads TGTGCCAGCAGCACGGACAGGGTGGGTTCACCCCTCCACTTT.